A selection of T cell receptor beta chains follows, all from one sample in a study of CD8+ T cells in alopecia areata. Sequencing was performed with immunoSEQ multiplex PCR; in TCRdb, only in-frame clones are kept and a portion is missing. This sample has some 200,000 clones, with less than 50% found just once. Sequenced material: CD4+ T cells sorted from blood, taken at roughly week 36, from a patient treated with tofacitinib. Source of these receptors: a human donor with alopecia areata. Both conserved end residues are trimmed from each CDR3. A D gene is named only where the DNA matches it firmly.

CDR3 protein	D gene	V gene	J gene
ASSLVPMNTEAF	-	TRBV5-1	TRBJ1-1
ASSLLLAGGTDTQY	TRBD2	TRBV5-4	TRBJ2-3
ASSQVYREDEKLF	-	TRBV4-2	TRBJ1-4
ASSGGSKMEKLF	-	TRBV5-1	TRBJ1-4
ASSLDVIPNTEAF	-	TRBV5-1	TRBJ1-1
SVRASGSYEQY	TRBD2	TRBV29-1	TRBJ2-7
ASSDPRGSYGYT	-	TRBV2	TRBJ1-2
ASSRQVAGIYEQY	TRBD2	TRBV7-2	TRBJ2-7
ASSQSTSLETQY	TRBD2	TRBV4-1	TRBJ2-5
ASSLNERSYGYT	-	TRBV7-8	TRBJ1-2
AITRSFGTNTEAF	-	TRBV10-3	TRBJ1-1
AIQPQGVDGYT	TRBD1	TRBV28	TRBJ1-2
SAKDRGELF	-	TRBV20-1	TRBJ2-2
ASSFGGLSDGYT	-	TRBV5-1	TRBJ1-2
ASSLRLAGENAYEQY	TRBD2	TRBV7-2	TRBJ2-7
ASSPQSGRGSYEQY	TRBD2	TRBV27	TRBJ2-7
ATSRVRNTGELF	-	TRBV15	TRBJ2-2
ASSLWRTTNTGELF	-	TRBV5-1	TRBJ2-2
ASSLDRDTEAF	TRBD1	TRBV7-9	TRBJ1-1
ASSLVQGPGEAF	-	TRBV5-1	TRBJ1-1
ASTRDGNNEQF	-	TRBV5-1	TRBJ2-1
ASSPSGTRVPDTQY	TRBD2	TRBV4-1	TRBJ2-3
ASSMGQGETQY	TRBD1	TRBV19	TRBJ2-5
ASSLSSEQY	-	TRBV28	TRBJ2-7
AIRGLEDEQY	TRBD2	TRBV10-3	TRBJ2-7
ASSPADRGIANYGYT	TRBD1	TRBV7-9	TRBJ1-2
ASSPRDYQETQY	-	TRBV9	TRBJ2-5
AWRGIWTSPQETQY	TRBD2	TRBV30	TRBJ2-5
ASSLTSASYNEQF	TRBD2	TRBV7-2	TRBJ2-1
ASRLTGLMNTEAF	-	TRBV27	TRBJ1-1
SVGGSPGEQY	-	TRBV29-1	TRBJ2-7
ASSDRGYGYT	-	TRBV2	TRBJ1-2
SASIGQGGLGYT	TRBD1	TRBV29-1	TRBJ1-2